This TCR beta chain was obtained from a study of CD8 T cells in Susac syndrome. RNA was extracted with the RNeasy kit, and a quantity of roughly 0.5 to 1 ug was reverse transcribed using random hexamers. TCRdb reprocessed the immunoSEQ multiplex PCR reads via MiXCR and lists one record per CDR3 protein. The sample records 130,000 to 150,000 distinct CDR3 sequences, approximately 93% being singletons. TCR beta from blood CD8+ and CD4+ T cells was sequenced. This sequence was found in a human donor in good health. Sequencing was performed on CD8+ T cells from PBMCs.

CDR3 sequence: CASSLSFYEQYF. CDR3 in DNA: TGTGCCAGCAGCTTGAGTTTCTACGAGCAGTACTTC. V usage is TRBV7-2 and J usage is TRBJ2-7; D is ambiguous. This CDR3 is built from 12 residues. Deletions cut 3 bases from V and 3 bases from J, with 6 bases between. CDR1 is SGHTA, CDR2 FQGNSA, per germline. The variable domain in full, with the rest retrieved from reference TRBV7-2 and TRBJ2-7, is GAGVSQSPSNKVTEKGKDVELRCDPISGHTALYWYRQSLGQGLEFLIYFQGNSAPDKSGLPSDRFSAERTGGSVSTLTIQRTQQEDSAVYLCASSLSFYEQYFGPGTRLTVT.